This TCR beta chain is from a study of blood T cell repertoires in COVID-19. Study-wide background: Samples taken during acute and convalescent COVID-19 were collected in the United States, Italy and Spain. Nucleic acid was either cDNA or gDNA, and it came from T cells, B-cell-depleted T cells, or PBMCs.

In its sample, this clone was seen once. Trimming cost V 6 bases and J 4 bases; bases outside gene matches: 7. The germline V gene encodes CDR1 MNHEY and CDR2 SVGEGT. This CDR3 has 14 amino acids. Original methodology: Nucleated cell number was recorded as an estimate derived from reference gene primer amplification. Sequencing used immunoSEQ multiplex PCR; TCRdb keeps in-frame clones, though not all of them. V, J and clone size derive from that table, while D and trimming were established from the DNA sequence. The sample carries under 450,000 clones, approximately 77% recorded once. The sequenced sample was peripheral blood. The TCR originated in a human donor with acute or convalescent COVID-19. The donor label of this sample is uncertain. The chain joins TRBV6-2 or TRBV6-3 to TRBJ2-7; 9 nucleotides agree with TRBD1. DNA for the CDR3: TGTGCCAGCAGCAGGGGACAGGGTGTTTACGAGCAGTACTTC. The encoded protein is CASSRGQGVYEQYF.